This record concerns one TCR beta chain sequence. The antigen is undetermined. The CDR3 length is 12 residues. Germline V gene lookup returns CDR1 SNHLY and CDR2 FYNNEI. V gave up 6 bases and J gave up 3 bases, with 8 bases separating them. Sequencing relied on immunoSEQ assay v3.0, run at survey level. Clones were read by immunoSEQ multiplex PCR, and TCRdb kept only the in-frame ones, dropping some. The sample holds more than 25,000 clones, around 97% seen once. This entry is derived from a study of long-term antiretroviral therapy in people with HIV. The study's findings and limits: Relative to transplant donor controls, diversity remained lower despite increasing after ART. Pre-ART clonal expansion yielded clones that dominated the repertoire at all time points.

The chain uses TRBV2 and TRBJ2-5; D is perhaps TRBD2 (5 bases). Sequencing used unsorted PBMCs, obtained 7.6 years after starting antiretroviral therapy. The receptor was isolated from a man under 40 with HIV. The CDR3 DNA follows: TGTGCCAGCAGGAGGGCTGAAGAGACCCAGTACTTC. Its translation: CASRRAEETQYF.